The 28 T cell receptor beta chains in this list originate from one sample, sequenced in a study of T cell responses to AZD1222 COVID-19 vaccine (dated by TCRdb to about 2021). Library preparation employed the immunoSEQ multiplex PCR assay. In its TCRdb copy, this immuneACCESS table keeps in-frame sequences only and misses some clones. Where compared with another copy, unresolved V genes explain less than half of these, and the others have no known cause. This sample lists over 150,000 clones; about nine tenths were detected once. The top ten clonotypes cover 2.6% of the sample. The time point label on this specimen signifies: baseline before first vaccination. The sequencing used peripheral blood, collected on day 0 of AZD1222 vaccination. These receptors came from an adult in good health.

The V call is TRBV27, the J call TRBJ2-2; D is undetermined. This CDR3 is built from 12 residues. Germline V gene data show CDR1 as MNHEY and CDR2 as SMNVEV (reference sequence). Deletions cut 2 bases from V and 4 bases from J, with 2 bases between. CDR3: CASSLATGELFF. The CDR3 coding sequence is TGTGCCAGCAGTTTAGCCACCGGGGAGCTGTTTTTT.

The V and J genes are TRBV2 and TRBJ2-2; D remains unclear. V lost 4 bases to trimming and J lost 1 base, with 7 bases between them. Germline V gene data show CDR1 as SNHLY and CDR2 as FYNNEI. This CDR3 spans 14 amino acids. The CDR3 protein is CASSVVRNTGELFF. CDR3 DNA: TGTGCCAGCAGTGTCGTCAGGAACACCGGGGAGCTGTTTTTT.

This chain links TRBV10-2 with TRBJ2-1, with 10 bases aligning to TRBD2. The V gene's germline CDR1 is WSHSY and CDR2 SAAADI. V lost 10 bases to trimming and J lost 8 bases; unmatched junction nucleotides: 14. The CDR3 is made up of 15 amino acids. CDR3 DNA: TGCGCCACCCTATTAGCGGGAGGCCCCCCGGATGAGCAGTTCTTC. It is translated as CATLLAGGPPDEQFF.

DNA of the CDR3: TGTGCCAGCAGTCCCACCGGGAGGGTCGAATCGGATGAGCAGTTCTTC. The encoded protein is CASSPTGRVESDEQFF. This chain joins TRBV28 and TRBJ2-1; TRBD2 agrees at 8 bases. Unmatched junction bases numbered 14, after V lost 5 bases and J lost 8 bases. This CDR3 contains 16 residues. CDR1 is MDHEN, CDR2 SYDVKM, per germline.

This chain links TRBV19 with TRBJ2-7, with D possibly matching TRBD2 (6 bases). V lost 1 base, J lost 0 bases, and 13 bases lay in between. Germline-derived CDR1 and CDR2 are LNHDA and SQIVND (reference sequence). This CDR3 spans 16 amino acids. This CDR3 reads CASSIAASAASYEQYF. The CDR3 region has the DNA TGTGCCAGTAGTATAGCGGCTAGCGCCGCCTCCTACGAGCAGTACTTC.

The J gene is TRBJ2-5, the V gene TRBV7-2; no clear D. Trimming cost V 2 bases and J 7 bases, with 8 bases left between them. Germline lookup yields CDR1 SGHTA and CDR2 FQGNSA. The CDR3 is 12 amino acids. DNA of the CDR3: TGTGCCAGCAGCTTAACCCTGGGGACCCAGTACTTC. It encodes CASSLTLGTQYF.

The gene calls are TRBV6-6 and TRBJ1-4; D is unresolved. The germline V gene has CDR1 MNHNY and CDR2 SVGAGI (reference sequence). This CDR3 has 15 amino acids. The V gene lost 2 bases and the J gene lost 3 bases, with 10 bases spanning the gap. The CDR3 reads CASSYQPGSNEKLFF. The DNA of the CDR3 is TGTGCCAGCAGTTACCAGCCAGGTTCTAATGAAAAACTGTTTTTT.

This chain connects TRBV28 to TRBJ1-5; D is unresolved. Germline CDR1 is MDHEN and CDR2 is SYDVKM. V was pared by 3 bases and J by 0 bases, with 9 bases between. This CDR3 contains 15 residues. CDR3 coding DNA: TGTGCCAGCAGTTTGGCGATTTATAGCAATCAGCCCCAGCATTTT. Encoded protein: CASSLAIYSNQPQHF.

Details on this clone: This sample includes further DNA sequences coding for the same CDR3. In DNA, the CDR3 is TGTGCCAGCAGTTTACCAGGGGCCGCGGCTAATGAAAAACTGTTTTTT. Amino acid sequence: CASSLPGAAANEKLFF. The chain links TRBV28 to TRBJ1-4, with D perhaps matching TRBD1 (6 bases). The germline V and J ends were trimmed by 2 bases and 3 bases, with 13 bases remaining between them. The germline CDR1 and CDR2 sequences are MDHEN and SYDVKM. This CDR3 has 16 amino acids.

CDR3 DNA sequence: TGTGCCAGTAACAGGGAGGTACGTTCACCCCTCCACTTT. This encodes CASNREVRSPLHF. The J gene is TRBJ1-6, the V gene TRBV19, with D perhaps TRBD1 (6 bases). This CDR3 has 13 amino acids. V shed 7 bases and J shed 9 bases, with 13 bases lying between them. Germline V CDR1 and CDR2: LNHDA, SQIVND (reference sequence).

The chain joins TRBV9 to TRBJ2-7; maybe TRBD2 (5 bases). Germline CDR1 SGDLS, CDR2 YYNGEE. The length of the CDR3 is 15 residues. V dropped 0 bases and J dropped 0 bases, with 10 bases sitting between them. The CDR3 is CASSVAPGSSYEQYF. Here the CDR3 DNA reads TGTGCCAGCAGCGTAGCTCCGGGGAGCTCCTACGAGCAGTACTTC.

The rearrangement joins TRBV30 to TRBJ2-1, with a weak D call TRBD1 (5 bases). CDR3 size: 11 residues. In germline, CDR1 is GTSNPN, CDR2 SVGIG (reference sequence). V dropped 5 bases and J dropped 16 bases, with 18 bases sitting between them. The CDR3 region has the DNA TGTGCCTGGCGCACAGGAATGGGCTCTTTCTTC. This gives the protein CAWRTGMGSFF.

The CDR3 bases are TGTGCCACCAGCCTAGTACTAGGAGGGCAAGAGACCCAGTACTTC. Protein: CATSLVLGGQETQYF. The rearrangement uses TRBV24-1 and TRBJ2-5; the D gene is possibly TRBD2 (6 bases). CDR1 and CDR2 (germline): KGHDR, SFDVKD. The CDR3 is made up of 15 amino acids. V lost 7 bases, J lost 2 bases, and 16 bases lay in between.

The chain joins TRBV6-1 to TRBJ2-7; 7 bases align to TRBD2. CDR1 is MNHNS and CDR2 is SASEGT in the germline V gene. The CDR3 is 15 residues long. V was clipped by 3 bases and J by 2 bases; unmatched bases: 7. In DNA, the CDR3 is TGTGCCAGCAGTGAGCGGGGAGGGAAACCCTACGAGCAGTACTTC. Residues: CASSERGGKPYEQYF.

This clone was counted a single time. V and J are TRBV7-9 and TRBJ2-2, with a possible D match to TRBD1 (5 bases). CDR3 size: 14 residues. Germline CDR1 is SEHNR and CDR2 is FQNEAQ (reference sequence). V lost 5 bases and J 6 bases, leaving 13 bases between the germline ends. The CDR3 bases are TGTGCCAGCAGCCGCCCAGGGCTCTCCGGGGAGCTGTTTTTT. Protein product: CASSRPGLSGELFF.

The rearrangement uses TRBV6-5 and TRBJ2-7; D may correspond to TRBD1 or TRBD2 (5 bases each). CDR1 is MNHEY and CDR2 is SVGAGI in the germline V gene. The germline V and J ends were trimmed by 7 bases and 2 bases, with 18 bases remaining between them. This CDR3 region has 15 residues. In DNA form, the CDR3 reads TGTGCCAGCAACGGGGCCGGTGGTGGGCCCTACGAGCAGTACTTC. Protein product: CASNGAGGGPYEQYF.

The chain is built from TRBV19 and TRBJ1-5; 8 nucleotides match TRBD1. Germline V lookup: CDR1 LNHDA, CDR2 SQIVND (reference sequence). With V trimmed by 5 bases and J by 10 bases, 10 bases remained unmatched. The CDR3 contains 14 residues. The DNA for the CDR3 is TGTGCCAGTAGTTCTGGATTCGGACAGGGCCCCCAGCATTTT. As protein: CASSSGFGQGPQHF.

The CDR3 loop is CATSRDGTAGLSGEKLFF. CDR3 coding DNA: TGTGCCACCAGCAGAGATGGGACAGCGGGGTTGAGTGGGGAAAAACTGTTTTTT. The V call is TRBV15, the J call TRBJ1-4, with 7 nucleotides matching TRBD1. Germline V gene data show CDR1 as LNHNV and CDR2 as YYDKDF (reference sequence). The CDR3 consists of 18 residues. With V trimmed by 0 bases and J by 8 bases, 15 bases remained unmatched.

This clone appeared once. This sequence joins TRBV4-1 and TRBJ2-2; 16 bases agree with TRBD2. This CDR3 has 18 residues. The germline V gene encodes CDR1 MGHRA and CDR2 YSYEKL. J was trimmed by 7 bases and V by 4 bases; bases with no gene match: 9. The chain's CDR3 is CASSLEGLAGGPSGELFF. DNA of the CDR3: TGCGCCAGCAGCCTTGAGGGACTAGCGGGAGGGCCCAGCGGGGAGCTGTTTTTT.

This sequence joins TRBV9 and TRBJ1-1; D not resolved. Germline-derived CDR1 and CDR2 are SGDLS and YYNGEE. V was cut by 0 bases and J by 9 bases, with 18 bases left in between. The CDR3 has 15 residues. The CDR3 spells CASSVGKGTTQKAFF. Here the CDR3 DNA reads TGTGCCAGCAGCGTAGGTAAAGGAACAACCCAAAAAGCTTTCTTT. Full variable domain (missing parts from reference TRBV9 and TRBJ1-1): DSGVTQTPKHLITATGQRVTLRCSPRSGDLSVYWYQQSLDQGLQFLIQYYNGEERAKGNILERFSAQQFPDLHSELNLSSLELGDSALYFCASSVGKGTTQKAFFGQGTRLTVV.

This chain joins TRBV10-3 and TRBJ2-3; D possibly matches TRBD1 or TRBD2 (5 bases each). The CDR3 loop spans 12 amino acids. Per the germline V gene, CDR1 is ENHRY and CDR2 is SYGVKD. Trimming removed 5 bases at V and 6 bases at J, with 9 bases between. The CDR3 region has the DNA TGTGCCATCAGTTCAGAGGGGGATACGCAGTATTTT. It encodes CAISSEGDTQYF.

Concerning this clone itself: Other DNA sequences in this sample translate to the same CDR3. The J gene is TRBJ2-7, the V gene TRBV5-1; perhaps D is TRBD1 or TRBD2 (6 bases each). Germline CDR1 and CDR2: SGHRS and YFSETQ. The V end lost 0 bases, the J end lost 0 bases, and 7 bases lay between the germline ends. CDR3 size: 14 residues. CDR3 amino acids: CASSLGGASYEQYF. The CDR3 DNA reads as TGCGCCAGCAGCTTGGGGGGGGCCTCCTACGAGCAGTACTTC.

This sequence joins TRBV28 and TRBJ1-5; D not resolved. The CDR3 has 16 residues. CDR1 and CDR2 from the germline V gene are MDHEN and SYDVKM. V was trimmed by 7 bases and J by 1 base, leaving 17 bases between them. The CDR3 DNA reads TGTGCCAGCACCTTGGGAGGAATATTGAGCAATCAGCCCCAGCATTTT. Protein product: CASTLGGILSNQPQHF. Variable domain in full (rest from reference TRBV28 and TRBJ1-5): DVKVTQSSRYLVKRTGEKVFLECVQDMDHENMFWYRQDPGLGLRLIYFSYDVKMKEKGDIPEGYSVSREKKERFSLILESASTNQTSMYLCASTLGGILSNQPQHFGDGTRLSIL.

As DNA, the CDR3 is TGCGCCAGCAGCTGGGGGGCAGGCACCTCCTACGAGCAGTACTTC. Translated: CASSWGAGTSYEQYF. The J gene is TRBJ2-7, the V gene TRBV5-1; the D call may be TRBD1 or TRBD2 (6 bases each). The CDR3 runs to 15 residues. The ends were cut back, 3 bases at V and 0 bases at J, with 13 bases in the middle. CDR1 and CDR2 (germline): SGHRS, YFSETQ.

This CDR3 reads CASSQGNTIYF. In DNA form, the CDR3 reads TGTGCCAGCAGCCAGGGAAACACCATATATTTT. The rearrangement uses TRBV3-1 (or the pseudogene TRBV3-2) and TRBJ1-3, with no clear D. Germline CDR1 is LGHDT and CDR2 is YNNKEL (reference sequence). This CDR3 comprises 11 residues. V lost 3 bases, J lost 4 bases, and 1 base lay in between.

This clone was counted a few times. The chain recombines TRBV28 with TRBJ2-7; D might be TRBD1 (6 bases). V was pared by 4 bases and J by 4 bases, with 20 bases between. Germline lookup yields CDR1 MDHEN and CDR2 SYDVKM. The CDR3 has 16 residues. The CDR3 DNA follows: TGTGCCAGCAGTTCCTCTGAACAGGGTAGGAGGTACGAGCAGTACTTC. Its protein is CASSSSEQGRRYEQYF.

The J gene is TRBJ2-2, the V gene TRBV5-1; D gene unclear. V lost 0 bases and J lost 2, with 5 bases in between. The CDR3 extends over 14 amino acids. The germline V gene encodes CDR1 SGHRS and CDR2 YFSETQ. In nucleotides, the CDR3 is TGCGCCAGCAGCTTGGTTGCTAACACCGGGGAGCTGTTTTTT. This gives the protein CASSLVANTGELFF.

The gene calls are TRBV6-5 and TRBJ2-1, with TRBD1 as a possible D gene (6 bases). The CDR3 is 14 amino acids. With 2 bases removed from V and 8 bases from J, the gap between germline ends came to 13 bases. Germline lookup yields CDR1 MNHEY and CDR2 SVGAGI. DNA for the CDR3: TGTGCCAGCAGTTACGTGGGCAGGGGAGATGAGCAGTTCTTC. It translates to CASSYVGRGDEQFF.